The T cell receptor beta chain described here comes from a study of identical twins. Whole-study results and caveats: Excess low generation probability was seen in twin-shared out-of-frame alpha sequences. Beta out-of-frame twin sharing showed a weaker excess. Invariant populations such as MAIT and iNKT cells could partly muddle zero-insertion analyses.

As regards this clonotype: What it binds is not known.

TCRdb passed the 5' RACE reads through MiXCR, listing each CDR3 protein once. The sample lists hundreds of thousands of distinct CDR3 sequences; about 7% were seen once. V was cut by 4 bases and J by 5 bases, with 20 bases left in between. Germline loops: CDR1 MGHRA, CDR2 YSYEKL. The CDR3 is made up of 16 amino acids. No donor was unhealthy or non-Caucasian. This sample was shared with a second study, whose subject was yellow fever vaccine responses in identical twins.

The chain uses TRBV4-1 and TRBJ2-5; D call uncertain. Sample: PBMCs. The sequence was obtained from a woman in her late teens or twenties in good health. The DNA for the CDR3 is TGCGCCAGCAGCCTTAACAGTGAGGCCCTGTGGGAGACCCAGTACTTC. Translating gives CASSLNSEALWETQYF.